Presented here are 29 T cell receptor beta chains from one specimen sequenced in a study of cytomegalovirus exposure and HLA in healthy donors. The PCR was carried out with 60 Vbeta primers and 13 Jbeta primers. Profiled with immunoSEQ multiplex PCR; TCRdb holds only in-frame clones, not every one. The sample yields some 150,000 clones, 70% to 80% seen once. Sample: PBMCs. These receptors originate from a human donor in good health.

This clone was detected only once. The chain uses TRBV5-6 and TRBJ2-3; a weak D match, TRBD2 (5 bases). The CDR3 is 12 amino acids. The germline V gene has CDR1 SGHDT and CDR2 YYEEEE. The germline V and J ends were trimmed by 7 bases and 0 bases, with 6 bases remaining between them. The CDR3 DNA sequence: TGTGCCAGCGGACTTAGCACAGATACGCAGTATTTT. This encodes CASGLSTDTQYF.

This rearrangement joins TRBV19 to TRBJ1-5, with 10 nucleotides matching TRBD1. Germline V CDR1 and CDR2: LNHDA, SQIVND (reference sequence). This CDR3 is 15 amino acids long. J was trimmed by 4 bases and V by 6 bases; bases with no gene match: 6. CDR3 loop: CASRASDRGNQPQHF. The CDR3 region has the DNA TGTGCCAGTAGGGCCTCGGACAGGGGGAATCAGCCCCAGCATTTT.

This clone was observed a few times. V usage is TRBV2 and J usage is TRBJ2-5, with TRBD2 matching 14 bases. The CDR3 extends over 17 amino acids. CDR1 is SNHLY and CDR2 is FYNNEI in the germline V gene. The V gene end was trimmed by 8 bases and the J gene end by 5 bases; junction bases not matched to a gene: 13. The CDR3 DNA reads as TGTGCCAGCCGCCAAGGACTAGCGGGGGGAAGAGGGGAGACCCAGTACTTC. Translating gives CASRQGLAGGRGETQYF. The complete variable domain, with remaining parts taken from reference TRBV2 and TRBJ2-5, reads EPEVTQTPSHQVTQMGQEVILRCVPISNHLYFYWYRQILGQKVEFLVSFYNNEISEKSEIFDDQFSVERPDGSNFTLKIRSTKLEDSAMYFCASRQGLAGGRGETQYFGPGTRLLVL.

The chain couples TRBV5-1 to TRBJ2-1; 10 positions match TRBD2. Germline V gives CDR1 SGHRS, CDR2 YFSETQ. J was trimmed by 4 bases and V by 4 bases; bases with no gene match: 2. The CDR3 is 14 amino acids. The CDR3 DNA follows: TGCGCCAGCAGCATGGGACTAGCGTACAATGAGCAGTTCTTC. Translated, it gives CASSMGLAYNEQFF.

This chain connects TRBV9 to TRBJ2-3; weak D call: TRBD1 (5 bases). This CDR3 has 17 residues. Germline CDR1 SGDLS, CDR2 YYNGEE. V was trimmed by 3 bases and J by 4 bases, leaving 21 bases between them. CDR3 coding DNA: TGTGCCAGCAGCGCAGCCCTCTTCAGGGCCCTCCCAGATACGCAGTATTTT. It is translated as CASSAALFRALPDTQYF.

The gene calls are TRBV11-2 and TRBJ2-5; maybe TRBD2 (5 bases). Germline V gene data show CDR1 as SGHAT and CDR2 as FQNNGV. The CDR3 is 15 amino acids. The V gene lost 2 bases and the J gene lost 4 bases, with 14 bases spanning the gap. The CDR3 is CASSLTGTGIETQYF. Written as DNA, the CDR3 is TGTGCCAGCAGCTTAACGGGTACCGGGATAGAGACCCAGTACTTC.

The rearrangement links TRBV9 to TRBJ2-5, with unresolved D. This CDR3 region has 14 residues. Germline values: CDR1 SGDLS, CDR2 YYNGEE. V was clipped by 0 bases and J by 4 bases, with 10 bases between them. DNA for the CDR3: TGTGCCAGCAGCGTAGCGAGCAATATAGAGACCCAGTACTTC. Translation: CASSVASNIETQYF.

The gene calls are TRBV6-5 and TRBJ2-7, with D possibly being TRBD1 (6 bases). The CDR3 runs 14 residues. Germline loops: CDR1 MNHEY, CDR2 SVGAGI. Deletions cut 5 bases from V and 0 bases from J, with 11 bases between. The CDR3 loop is CASSQGGSSYEQYF. The CDR3, as DNA: TGTGCCAGCAGTCAAGGGGGAAGCTCCTACGAGCAGTACTTC.

This rearrangement joins TRBV10-1 to TRBJ2-1; 11 bases line up with TRBD2. The CDR3 is 18 amino acids. Germline lookup yields CDR1 WNHNN and CDR2 SYGVQD (reference sequence). Trimming removed 3 bases from V and 3 bases from J; junction bases left unmatched: 10. The CDR3, as DNA: TGCGCCAGCAGTGACAAAAGGACTAGCGGGTTCCACTACAATGAGCAGTTCTTC. As protein: CASSDKRTSGFHYNEQFF.

This clone was seen more than once but under ten times. This chain connects TRBV7-9 to TRBJ2-7, with D possibly being TRBD1 (6 bases). CDR3 length: 14 residues. Germline loops: CDR1 SEHNR, CDR2 FQNEAQ (reference sequence). Trimming stripped 5 bases from V and 0 bases from J, with 11 bases between. CDR3 sequence: CASSPTQGSYEQYF. The CDR3 nucleotides are TGTGCCAGCAGCCCTACACAGGGCTCCTACGAGCAGTACTTC.

The chain employs TRBV7-2 and TRBJ2-2, with D uncertain. Germline CDR1 and CDR2: SGHTA and FQGNSA. V shed 1 base and J shed 2 bases, with 5 bases lying between them. CDR3 length: 14 amino acids. In nucleotides, the CDR3 is TGTGCCAGCAGCTTAGTCAGAAACACCGGGGAGCTGTTTTTT. Protein sequence: CASSLVRNTGELFF.

V and J are TRBV30 and TRBJ1-4, with unresolved D. The CDR3 loop spans 14 amino acids. Germline V gene sequence: CDR1 GTSNPN, CDR2 SVGIG (reference sequence). V lost 6 bases to trimming and J lost 7 bases, with 18 bases between them. CDR3 DNA sequence: TGTGCCTGTGCCGGACTCCTTGTTCCTGAAAAACTGTTTTTT. As protein: CACAGLLVPEKLFF.

J is TRBJ1-5 and V is TRBV19, with D possibly being TRBD1 (5 bases). Germline V CDR1 and CDR2: LNHDA, SQIVND (reference sequence). This CDR3 region has 12 residues. Trimming removed 10 bases at V and 5 bases at J, with 12 bases between. CDR3 in amino acids: CATGGGHQPQHF. As DNA, the CDR3 is TGTGCCACCGGGGGGGGACATCAGCCCCAGCATTTT.

This clone was counted between two and nine times. The V call is TRBV10-1, the J call TRBJ1-5; tentatively, D is TRBD1 (6 bases). Germline V gene lookup returns CDR1 WNHNN and CDR2 SYGVQD (reference sequence). The V gene lost 8 bases and the J gene lost 4 bases, with 27 bases spanning the gap. The CDR3 is 18 residues long. CDR3 nucleotides: TGCGCCAGCGGGAACAGGGCAGTTGGGCCAAGCCCAAATCAGCCCCAGCATTTT. This gives the protein CASGNRAVGPSPNQPQHF.

This clone has a handful of counts. This chain connects TRBV5-4 to TRBJ1-4; TRBD1 aligns across 8 bases. Germline loops: CDR1 SGHNT, CDR2 YYREEE (reference sequence). Trimming at V came to 2 bases and at J to 3 bases, leaving 3 bases not matched to a gene. The CDR3 extends over 15 amino acids. The CDR3 nucleotides read TGTGCCAGCAGCTTAGACAGGGGTCCTAATGAAAAACTGTTTTTT. Residues: CASSLDRGPNEKLFF. The whole variable domain, remainder taken from reference TRBV5-4 and TRBJ1-4, is ETGVTQSPTHLIKTRGQQVTLRCSSQSGHNTVSWYQQALGQGPQFIFQYYREEENGRGNFPPRFSGLQFPNYSSELNVNALELDDSALYLCASSLDRGPNEKLFFGSGTQLSVL.

A remark on this clone: The junction departs from germline at one end; a sequencing error may be responsible. This chain uses TRBV7-9 with TRBJ1-2, with unresolved D. The length of the CDR3 is 14 residues. Germline values: CDR1 SEHNR, CDR2 FQNEAQ (reference sequence). The chain's CDR3 is CSSSDVGLDYGYTF. As DNA, the CDR3 is TGTTCCAGCAGCGATGTCGGTTTGGACTATGGCTACACCTTC.

The chain has TRBV7-9 and TRBJ2-2; the D gene is possibly TRBD1 (6 bases). V shed 5 bases and J shed 6 bases, with 10 bases lying between them. The CDR3 sequence is 13 residues long. Germline V gives CDR1 SEHNR, CDR2 FQNEAQ (reference sequence). CDR3 in DNA: TGTGCCAGCAGCCCCCCAGGGGCCGGGGAGCTGTTTTTT. Amino acids: CASSPPGAGELFF.

The CDR3 reads CASSPWTVSTDTQYF. In nucleotides, the CDR3 is TGTGCCAGCAGTCCCTGGACAGTAAGCACAGATACGCAGTATTTT. V usage is TRBV6-5 and J usage is TRBJ2-3, with D possibly TRBD1 on 6 matching bases. The CDR3 is made up of 15 amino acids. Germline V gene lookup returns CDR1 MNHEY and CDR2 SVGAGI. The V gene lost 5 bases and the J gene lost 0 bases, with 12 bases spanning the gap.

This clone was detected only once. The chain combines TRBV2 with TRBJ2-7, with 11 bases fitting TRBD1. J was trimmed by 1 base and V by 5 bases; bases with no gene match: 1. Germline V gene data show CDR1 as SNHLY and CDR2 as FYNNEI. This CDR3 contains 14 residues. CDR3 residues: CASSRDRGSYEQYF. CDR3 DNA sequence: TGTGCCAGCAGTCGGGACAGGGGGTCCTACGAGCAGTACTTC.

V is TRBV5-4 and J is TRBJ2-5; TRBD1 is a possible D gene (7 bases). Germline V gene sequence: CDR1 SGHNT, CDR2 YYREEE (reference sequence). This CDR3 comprises 14 residues. V was clipped by 2 bases and J by 5 bases, with 13 bases between them. CDR3 nucleotide sequence: TGTGCCAGCAGCTTAACAGGGGCGGGGGAGACCCAGTACTTC. This encodes CASSLTGAGETQYF.

The V gene is TRBV4-3, the J gene TRBJ2-7, with TRBD2 matching over 12 bases. Germline lookup yields CDR1 LGHNA and CDR2 YSLEER. V was pared by 3 bases and J by 0 bases, with 0 bases of the junction left unmatched. CDR3 size: 15 residues. The CDR3 DNA reads TGCGCCAGCAGCCAGACTAGCGGGAGCTCCTACGAGCAGTACTTC. Protein product: CASSQTSGSSYEQYF.

The rearrangement links TRBV13 to TRBJ2-7; no definite D call. Germline lookup yields CDR1 PRHDT and CDR2 FYEKMQ (reference sequence). The CDR3 is 13 residues long. With 4 bases removed from V and 4 bases from J, the gap between germline ends came to 11 bases. The CDR3 protein is CASSSGTTYEQYF. Here the CDR3 DNA reads TGTGCCAGCAGCTCGGGTACTACATACGAGCAGTACTTC.

The chain links TRBV30 to TRBJ1-2; D gene unclear. The CDR3 loop spans 15 amino acids. V shed 4 bases and J shed 2 bases, with 17 bases lying between them. Per germline, CDR1 GTSNPN and CDR2 SVGIG (reference sequence). The CDR3 DNA reads as TGTGCCTGGAATGATCATCCCCCGGGAAACTATGGCTACACCTTC. It encodes CAWNDHPPGNYGYTF.

The chain combines TRBV9 with TRBJ2-1; weak D call: TRBD2 (5 bases). The CDR3 is made up of 15 amino acids. V was trimmed by 0 bases and J by 1 base, leaving 8 bases between them. CDR1 SGDLS and CDR2 YYNGEE come from the germline V gene. Here the CDR3 DNA reads TGTGCCAGCAGCGTAGTAGTAGCGTCCTACAATGAGCAGTTCTTC. Protein: CASSVVVASYNEQFF. Full variable domain (outside the CDR3, taken from reference TRBV9 and TRBJ2-1): DSGVTQTPKHLITATGQRVTLRCSPRSGDLSVYWYQQSLDQGLQFLIQYYNGEERAKGNILERFSAQQFPDLHSELNLSSLELGDSALYFCASSVVVASYNEQFFGPGTRLTVL.

This chain connects TRBV7-9 to TRBJ2-5; TRBD2 might be the D (6 bases). CDR1 and CDR2 from the germline V gene are SEHNR and FQNEAQ (reference sequence). This CDR3 contains 15 residues. V lost 4 bases to trimming and J lost 5 bases, with 17 bases between them. The CDR3 reads CASSWGDLGVETQYF. The CDR3 DNA reads as TGTGCCAGCAGCTGGGGGGACCTAGGGGTGGAGACCCAGTACTTC. The whole variable domain, filled in from reference TRBV7-9 and TRBJ2-5, reads DTGVSQNPRHKITKRGQNVTFRCDPISEHNRLYWYRQTLGQGPEFLTYFQNEAQLEKSRLLSDRFSAERPKGSFSTLEIQRTEQGDSAMYLCASSWGDLGVETQYFGPGTRLLVL.

The chain couples TRBV27 to TRBJ1-2, with 7 bases identical to TRBD1. This CDR3 contains 11 residues. The V gene end was trimmed by 10 bases and the J gene end by 3 bases; junction bases not matched to a gene: 2. Per the germline V gene, CDR1 is MNHEY and CDR2 is SMNVEV (reference sequence). CDR3 in amino acids: CAIGTDYGYTF. The CDR3 DNA reads as TGTGCCATCGGGACAGACTATGGCTACACCTTC.

This chain uses TRBV19 with TRBJ1-4; a weak D match, TRBD1 (5 bases). With 3 bases removed from V and 6 bases from J, the gap between germline ends came to 14 bases. This CDR3 has 15 residues. In germline, CDR1 is LNHDA, CDR2 SQIVND (reference sequence). The CDR3 bases are TGTGCCAGTAGTATGGCTAGGGGCGCTGATGAAAAACTGTTTTTT. Translation gives CASSMARGADEKLFF.

In this sample, this clone turned up a few times. V gene TRBV5-6 combines with J gene TRBJ1-6; D not certain. The CDR3 has 14 amino acids. In germline, CDR1 is SGHDT, CDR2 YYEEEE. V was cut by 2 bases and J by 6 bases, with 9 bases left in between. The CDR3 region is CASSLPGSNSPLHF. CDR3 coding DNA: TGTGCCAGCAGCTTACCGGGGTCTAATTCACCCCTCCACTTT.

This clone was seen just once. The rearrangement links TRBV27 to TRBJ1-2, with D possibly matching TRBD1 (5 bases). Trimming shortened V by 0 bases and J by 8 bases, and 13 bases separated the two germline ends. The CDR3 spans 14 residues. Germline V gene data show CDR1 as MNHEY and CDR2 as SMNVEV (reference sequence). In DNA, the CDR3 is TGTGCCAGCAGTTTATCGGCAGGGCTCGGCGGCTACACCTTC. This encodes CASSLSAGLGGYTF.